These T cell receptor beta chains were read from a single sample in a study of beta chain features in type 1 diabetes. The repertoire was sequenced with immunoSEQ multiplex PCR; TCRdb's copy has only in-frame clones and lacks some. The data show approximately 140,000 clones, about 51% seen once. What was sequenced was Tregs from blood. Every receptor here comes from a man younger than 35 in good health. The CDR3 runs from the conserved cysteine through the conserved F or W. D genes are given only for firm matches. The listing skips clone size in some rows; elsewhere it reads once, few, many or a size class.

cdr3_aa	cdr3_nt	clone_size	d_call	v_call	j_call
CASSQMPGQGTYGYTF	TGTGCCAGCAGCCAAATGCCGGGACAGGGAACATATGGCTACACCTTC	few	TRBD1	TRBV7-9	TRBJ1-2
CASRDRGETQYF	TGTGCCAGCAGGGACCGGGGAGAGACCCAGTACTTC	few	NA	TRBV2	TRBJ2-5
CASEPKELCSSYEQYF	TGTGCCAGCGAACCGAAGGAGCTTTGTAGCTCCTACGAGCAGTACTTC	NA	NA	TRBV6-8	TRBJ2-7
CASSQDGSNEKLFF	TGTGCCAGCAGCCAAGACGGGTCTAATGAAAAACTGTTTTTT	few	NA	TRBV4-2	TRBJ1-4
CSVATNRGYSNQPQHF	TGCAGCGTGGCCACCAACAGGGGATATAGCAATCAGCCCCAGCATTTT	few	TRBD1	TRBV29-1	TRBJ1-5
CASMGQEFGTQYF	TGCGCCAGCATGGGGCAGGAGTTCGGTACGCAGTATTTT	once	NA	TRBV5-1	TRBJ2-3
CASSLVGRGVDGYTF	TGTGCCAGCAGCTTAGTGGGACGGGGGGTCGATGGCTACACCTTC	NA	NA	TRBV7-2	TRBJ1-2
CASNRGMNTEAFF	TGTGCCAGCAACAGGGGAATGAACACTGAAGCTTTCTTT	NA	TRBD1	TRBV6-6	TRBJ1-1
CASRWTGGAWNYGYTF	TGTGCCAGCAGATGGACAGGGGGCGCATGGAACTATGGCTACACCTTC	few	TRBD1	TRBV28	TRBJ1-2
CARPLRFTGELFF	TGTGCCAGACCTCTCAGGTTCACCGGGGAGCTGTTTTTT	NA	NA	TRBV6-5	TRBJ2-2
CASSFRGVPQETQYF	TGTGCCAGCAGTTTTCGCGGGGTCCCCCAAGAGACCCAGTACTTC	NA	NA	TRBV28	TRBJ2-5
CASSDRVLANEQFF	TGTGCCAGCAGTGACAGGGTTCTCGCCAATGAGCAGTTCTTC	NA	NA	TRBV2	TRBJ2-1
CASNVGQRNTEAFF	TGTGCCAGCAACGTAGGACAGAGGAACACTGAAGCTTTCTTT	NA	NA	TRBV11-2	TRBJ1-1
CAARLAGAARTDTQYF	TGTGCAGCCAGGCTAGCGGGGGCCGCTCGCACAGATACGCAGTATTTT	few	TRBD2	TRBV28	TRBJ2-3
CASSLHSSYEQYF	TGTGCCAGCTCACTTCACTCCTCCTACGAGCAGTACTTC	NA	NA	TRBV18	TRBJ2-7
CASSVESSGVRTDTQYF	TGTGCCAGCAGCGTAGAGAGTAGCGGAGTTCGCACAGATACGCAGTATTTT	NA	NA	TRBV9	TRBJ2-3
CASSEGGLGNTEAFF	TGTGCCAGCAGTGAAGGGGGGCTGGGGAACACTGAAGCTTTCTTT	NA	NA	TRBV6-1	TRBJ1-1
CASSFHRGAYNEQFF	TGTGCCAGTAGTTTCCACCGGGGGGCATACAATGAGCAGTTCTTC	NA	NA	TRBV19	TRBJ2-1
CASSSHGQFSNQPQHF	TGTGCCAGCAGCTCCCATGGACAGTTTAGCAATCAGCCCCAGCATTTT	NA	NA	TRBV5-6	TRBJ1-5
CASRTTLRGRNNEQFF	TGTGCCAGTAGGACCACCCTAAGGGGAAGAAACAATGAGCAGTTCTTC	NA	NA	TRBV19	TRBJ2-1
CAWRRQALDSPLHF	TGTGCCTGGAGGAGACAGGCCCTCGATTCACCCCTCCACTTT	NA	NA	TRBV30	TRBJ1-6
CASSLAGGANYGYTF	TGTGCCAGCAGCTTGGCAGGGGGCGCGAACTATGGCTACACCTTC	NA	TRBD1	TRBV5-4	TRBJ1-2
CASSLEAGIGDTQYF	TGTGCCAGCAGCTTAGAGGCGGGAATCGGAGATACGCAGTATTTT	NA	NA	TRBV11-2	TRBJ2-3
CSVTSGRAEETQYF	TGCAGCGTTACTAGCGGGAGGGCAGAAGAGACCCAGTACTTC	few	TRBD2	TRBV29-1	TRBJ2-5
CASTSRDRGYNEQFF	TGTGCCAGCACGTCCCGGGACAGGGGATACAATGAGCAGTTCTTC	NA	TRBD1	TRBV25-1	TRBJ2-1
CAWSLGMDTEAFF	TGTGCCTGGAGTCTGGGCATGGACACTGAAGCTTTCTTT	NA	NA	TRBV30	TRBJ1-1
CASSSRRALYNEQFF	TGTGCCAGCAGTTCCCGGAGGGCCCTCTACAATGAGCAGTTCTTC	NA	NA	TRBV27	TRBJ2-1
CATSKLAGSSYNEQFF	TGTGCCACCAGCAAACTAGCGGGAAGCTCCTACAATGAGCAGTTCTTC	NA	TRBD2	TRBV15	TRBJ2-1
CAIRGGTASGSLKYEQYF	TGTGCCATCAGGGGGGGGACGGCTAGCGGGAGTCTAAAGTACGAGCAGTACTTC	NA	TRBD2	TRBV10-3	TRBJ2-7
CASSPRLAGVGTGELFF	TGTGCCAGCAGCCCCCGACTAGCGGGAGTGGGCACCGGGGAGCTGTTTTTT	once	TRBD2	TRBV9	TRBJ2-2
CASSPPDRTNIQYF	TGCGCCAGCAGCCCACCGGACAGAACAAACATTCAGTACTTC	NA	NA	TRBV4-3	TRBJ2-4
CASSPQGGPYEQYF	TGCGCCAGCAGCCCACAGGGAGGGCCCTACGAGCAGTACTTC	few	NA	TRBV5-1	TRBJ2-7
CASRQGKAYEQYF	TGTGCCAGCAGGCAGGGTAAGGCCTACGAGCAGTACTTC	NA	NA	TRBV2	TRBJ2-7
CASSRMRAGNTEAFF	TGTGCCAGCAGCCGAATGAGGGCAGGGAACACTGAAGCTTTCTTT	NA	NA	TRBV6-5	TRBJ1-1
CASSPPTTGELFF	TGTGCCAGCTCACCCCCAACTACCGGGGAGCTGTTTTTT	NA	NA	TRBV18	TRBJ2-2
CASSWDRQGAVGYTF	TGTGCCAGCAGCTGGGATCGACAGGGGGCAGTTGGCTACACCTTC	NA	TRBD1	TRBV7-2	TRBJ1-2
CASSLRGSDGELFF	TGTGCCAGCAGTTTAAGGGGGTCTGACGGGGAGCTGTTTTTT	NA	NA	TRBV28	TRBJ2-2
CASSRLAGIYEQFF	TGTGCCAGCAGTCGACTAGCGGGCATCTATGAGCAGTTCTTC	NA	TRBD2	TRBV6-5	TRBJ2-1
CASSWTPGLSYEQYF	TGTGCCAGCAGCTGGACACCGGGACTATCCTACGAGCAGTACTTC	few	TRBD2	TRBV7-2	TRBJ2-7
CASSSSGANVLTF	TGTGCCAGCAGTTCGTCTGGGGCCAACGTCCTGACTTTC	NA	NA	TRBV28	TRBJ2-6
CASSYPGGASGYNEQFF	TGTGCCAGCAGCTACCCCGGCGGGGCTAGCGGGTACAATGAGCAGTTCTTC	NA	TRBD2	TRBV7-9	TRBJ2-1
CASSLRGLAQETQYF	TGTGCCAGCAGCTTACGGGGATTGGCCCAAGAGACCCAGTACTTC	NA	NA	TRBV7-3	TRBJ2-5